This paragraph covers one TCR beta chain sequence. This sample was taken from a study of shared clonotypes between healthy human individuals. Terminally differentiated effector memory CD45RA+ cells were excluded from the naive CD8 cells, which were CD45RO-negative and positively selected for CCR7. Caucasian adults living in Nashville, Tennessee, provided all samples. Trimming shortened V by 1 base and J by 3 bases, and 12 bases separated the two germline ends. Per the germline V gene, CDR1 is MNHEY and CDR2 is SMNVEV (reference sequence). The CDR3 contains 16 residues. Original analysis: In the immunoSEQ data, sequences were junction-only and lacked quality scores, so filtering differed. The method was immunoSEQ multiplex PCR; TCRdb's version includes in-frame clones alone and lacks a portion of them. That table gives V, J and clone size, and the DNA gave D and trimming. This table holds approximately 600,000 clones, about 95% found once.

The clonotype was recovered from a woman aged 25 to 39 in good health. The sample consisted of naive CD8+ T cells sorted from blood. The rearrangement joins TRBV27 to TRBJ2-2, with D perhaps being TRBD1 or TRBD2 (5 bases each). CDR3 sequence: CASSLFQGAYTGELFF. The CDR3 bases are TGTGCCAGCAGTTTATTTCAGGGAGCCTACACCGGGGAGCTGTTTTTT.